Listed below are T cell receptor beta chains from one sample, sequenced in a study of response to subunit inactivated influenza vaccine. TCRdb re-called the RT-PCR reads with MiXCR, one entry per CDR3 protein. The sample has about 650,000 distinct CDR3 sequences, around 14% seen once; the top ten hold 11%. The sequenced sample was PBMCs from blood, obtained 11 to 12 days after vaccination. All receptors come from a man aged 45-60 years who received an inactivated influenza vaccine. Each CDR3 is given with its conserved first and last residue. Fields, in order: J gene, D gene, V gene, clone size, CDR3 protein, CDR3 DNA. D genes are given only for firm matches. Only some rows state a clone size, as once, few, many or a class for expanded clones.

TRBJ1-6,.,TRBV20-1,.,CSARDRRRGNSPLHF,TGCAGTGCTAGAGATCGGCGGAGGGGAAATTCACCCCTCCACTTT
TRBJ2-7,.,TRBV20-1,few,CSARSNLRTYEQYF,TGCAGTGCTAGATCGAACTTACGTACCTACGAGCAGTACTTC
TRBJ2-7,TRBD1,TRBV27,few,CASTYGQGSGEQYF,TGTGCCAGCACCTACGGACAGGGATCGGGCGAGCAGTACTTC
TRBJ2-5,.,TRBV2,few,CASSEMTARWQETQYF,TGTGCCAGCAGTGAAATGACTGCCCGGTGGCAAGAGACCCAGTACTTC
TRBJ1-4,TRBD1,TRBV7-9,many,CASSPGQVVEKLFF,TGTGCCAGCAGCCCGGGACAGGTTGTAGAAAAACTGTTTTTT
TRBJ2-3,.,TRBV20-1,.,CSARSHRGSRTDTQYF,TGCAGTGCTAGATCGCATAGGGGGAGCCGCACAGATACGCAGTATTTT
TRBJ1-3,.,TRBV7-9,.,CASMGGSGNTIYF,TGTGCCAGCATGGGGGGCTCTGGAAACACCATATATTTT
TRBJ1-6,TRBD1,TRBV4-2,few,CASSPGTGGLSPLHF,TGTGCCAGCAGCCCAGGGACAGGGGGCCTCTCACCCCTCCACTTT
TRBJ1-3,.,TRBV12-3/TRBV12-4,few,CASSLKGNTIYF,TGTGCCAGCAGTCTAAAGGGAAACACCATATATTTT
TRBJ2-2,TRBD2,TRBV4-1,.,CASSPAGLAGVGTGELFF,TGCGCCAGCAGCCCAGCGGGACTAGCGGGAGTAGGAACCGGGGAGCTGTTTTTT
TRBJ2-5,.,TRBV28,.,CASMQPRGVEETQYF,TGTGCCAGCATGCAACCGAGGGGGGTTGAAGAGACCCAGTACTTC
TRBJ2-5,.,TRBV18,.,CASSPSLADAETQYF,TGTGCCAGCTCACCATCACTAGCAGACGCGGAGACCCAGTACTTC
TRBJ2-1,.,TRBV7-2,.,CASSLVGSSGNEQFF,TGTGCCAGCAGCTTAGTGGGGAGCTCGGGGAATGAGCAGTTCTTC
TRBJ2-7,.,TRBV20-1,many,CSARIAYAGRNPYEQYF,TGCAGTGCTAGAATCGCGTATGCAGGGAGGAATCCCTACGAGCAGTACTTC
TRBJ2-1,TRBD1,TRBV7-9,few,CASSLAPQGPFYNEQFF,TGTGCCAGCAGCTTAGCCCCACAGGGGCCCTTTTACAATGAGCAGTTCTTC
TRBJ2-1,TRBD2,TRBV24-1,.,CATSGTSGYNEQFF,TGTGCCACCAGCGGGACTAGCGGATACAATGAGCAGTTCTTC
TRBJ2-7,TRBD2,TRBV18,few,CASSPLAGAYEQYF,TGTGCCAGCTCACCACTAGCGGGAGCGTACGAGCAGTACTTC
TRBJ1-1,TRBD1,TRBV20-1,.,CSARNLGTGVYPEAFF,TGCAGTGCTAGAAACCTTGGGACAGGGGTGTACCCTGAAGCTTTCTTT
TRBJ2-4,.,TRBV7-9,few,CASSLLGGKGKNIQYF,TGTGCCAGCAGCTTATTGGGGGGAAAGGGCAAAAACATTCAGTACTTC
TRBJ1-3,.,TRBV11-2,many,CASSLTSGNTIYF,TGTGCCAGCAGCCTGACATCTGGAAACACCATATATTTT
TRBJ1-2,.,TRBV7-2,.,CASSRIGGGGSGYTF,TGTGCCAGCAGCCGAATAGGGGGAGGAGGTAGTGGCTACACCTTC
TRBJ2-7,TRBD2,TRBV7-2,.,CASRPRAGRYEQYF,TGTGCCAGCAGGCCTCGAGCGGGGCGATACGAGCAGTACTTC
TRBJ2-7,TRBD2,TRBV2,.,CASRGFSGRSSYEQYF,TGTGCCAGCAGAGGGTTTAGCGGGAGGAGCTCCTACGAGCAGTACTTC
TRBJ2-5,TRBD1,TRBV7-9,few,CASRGRGRETQYF,TGTGCCAGCAGGGGTAGGGGGCGGGAGACCCAGTACTTC
TRBJ2-3,TRBD2,TRBV5-1,few,CASSLADSTSGSLKQYF,TGCGCCAGCAGCTTGGCGGATTCCACTAGCGGGAGTTTAAAGCAGTATTTT
TRBJ2-1,TRBD2,TRBV30,.,CAGKAGTSVYNEQFF,TGTGCCGGCAAAGCCGGGACTAGCGTCTACAATGAGCAGTTCTTC
TRBJ2-3,TRBD2,TRBV7-9,few,CASRAYRDSGGASSQYF,TGTGCCAGCAGAGCTTACAGGGATAGCGGGGGGGCCAGTTCGCAGTATTTT
TRBJ2-7,.,TRBV11-2,many,CASSLSYSDYEQYF,TGTGCCAGCAGCTTATCGTACAGTGACTACGAGCAGTACTTC
TRBJ2-3,.,TRBV5-6,.,CASSLSLASTDTQYF,TGTGCCAGCAGCTTGAGCCTAGCCAGCACAGATACGCAGTATTTT
TRBJ2-1,TRBD2,TRBV3-1,.,CDSSPTPLAGLHYNEQFF,TGTGACAGCAGCCCTACCCCCTTAGCGGGGCTCCACTACAATGAGCAGTTCTTC
TRBJ2-3,.,TRBV5-1,.,CASSLELGAADTQYF,TGCGCCAGCAGCTTGGAGTTGGGGGCTGCAGATACGCAGTATTTT
TRBJ2-1,TRBD2,TRBV18,.,CASSPVAGGYYNEQFF,TGTGCCAGCTCACCCGTAGCGGGGGGCTACTACAATGAGCAGTTCTTC
TRBJ1-4,.,TRBV7-7,.,CASSRGPPATNEKLFF,TGTGCTAGCAGCAGAGGGCCTCCCGCAACTAATGAAAAACTGTTTTTT
TRBJ1-2,.,TRBV5-1,few,CASSLVLSDVGARYGYTF,TGCGCCAGCAGCTTGGTATTATCGGACGTAGGGGCTCGCTATGGCTACACCTTC
TRBJ1-4,.,TRBV18,.,CASSPKDSPNEKLFF,TGTGCCAGCTCACCTAAGGACAGCCCTAATGAAAAACTGTTTTTT
TRBJ2-7,TRBD1,TRBV7-2,few,CASSLLRGFYEQYF,TGTGCCAGCAGCTTACTCAGGGGGTTCTACGAGCAGTACTTC
TRBJ2-5,.,TRBV12-3/TRBV12-4,.,CASSLLDQETQYF,TGTGCCAGCAGTTTATTAGACCAAGAGACCCAGTACTTC
TRBJ1-1,.,TRBV6-1,.,CASSEATGDEAFF,TGTGCCAGCAGTGAAGCGACAGGTGATGAAGCTTTCTTT
TRBJ2-7,.,TRBV25-1,.,CATSRGGRYEQYF,TGTGCCACCTCAAGGGGGGGGAGGTACGAGCAGTACTTC
TRBJ1-3,.,TRBV4-2,few,CASSQAAGGNTIYF,TGTGCCAGCAGCCAGGCGGCAGGGGGAAACACCATATATTTT
TRBJ2-3,TRBD2,TRBV3-1,.,CASSQDSGGAGDTQYF,TGTGCCAGCAGCCAAGATAGCGGGGGGGCAGGAGATACGCAGTATTTT
TRBJ1-5,.,TRBV2,.,CASSVENSNQPQHF,TGTGCCAGCAGTGTAGAGAATAGCAATCAGCCCCAGCATTTT
TRBJ2-3,TRBD2,TRBV11-2,few,CASSALLAGAGRGTDTQYF,TGTGCCAGCAGCGCCTTACTAGCGGGGGCGGGACGAGGGACAGATACGCAGTATTTT
TRBJ2-2,TRBD2,TRBV7-3,few,CASSLRAGNTGELFF,TGTGCCAGCAGCTTACGAGCGGGAAACACCGGGGAGCTGTTTTTT
TRBJ2-5,.,TRBV20-1,many,CSASRQQETQYF,TGCAGTGCTAGTCGACAGCAAGAGACCCAGTACTTC
TRBJ2-3,.,TRBV27,few,CASSPNRQSTDTQYF,TGTGCCAGCAGTCCCAATCGACAAAGCACAGATACGCAGTATTTT
TRBJ2-7,.,TRBV5-6,.,CASSIGLGEQYF,TGTGCCAGCAGCATAGGGTTAGGGGAGCAGTACTTC
TRBJ2-3,TRBD2,TRBV7-6,many,CASSLVGGGTTDTQYF,TGTGCCAGCAGCTTAGTGGGCGGGGGAACCACAGATACGCAGTATTTT
TRBJ1-5,.,TRBV20-1,.,CSATGPGQPQHF,TGCAGTGCAACCGGGCCAGGTCAGCCCCAGCATTTT
TRBJ2-3,.,TRBV20-1,few,CSATGQAGGTDTQYF,TGCAGTGCTACGGGACAGGCGGGGGGCACAGATACGCAGTATTTT
TRBJ1-6,.,TRBV6-5,.,CASSYSALSSYNSPLHF,TGTGCCAGCAGTTACTCGGCATTAAGCTCCTATAATTCACCCCTCCACTTT
TRBJ1-1,.,TRBV29-1,.,CSVGASLNTEAFF,TGCAGCGTTGGGGCCAGTCTGAACACTGAAGCTTTCTTT
TRBJ2-7,.,TRBV20-1,few,CSAPKGGYYEQYF,TGCAGTGCCCCAAAGGGGGGCTACTACGAGCAGTACTTC
TRBJ2-5,.,TRBV29-1,.,CSVAPAEETQYF,TGCAGCGTTGCCCCCGCCGAAGAGACCCAGTACTTC
TRBJ2-2,.,TRBV6-2/TRBV6-3,few,CASSYWVGMNTGELFF,TGTGCCAGCAGTTACTGGGTGGGGATGAACACCGGGGAGCTGTTTTTT
TRBJ1-1,TRBD1,TRBV29-1,.,CSVHARDRGNTEAFF,TGCAGCGTGCATGCCCGGGACAGGGGCAACACTGAAGCTTTCTTT
TRBJ2-7,TRBD1,TRBV25-1,.,CASSAGGTGDYEQYF,TGTGCCAGCAGTGCGGGGGGGACAGGGGATTACGAGCAGTACTTC
TRBJ2-5,.,TRBV10-3,.,CAISEMPQETQYF,TGTGCCATCAGTGAGATGCCACAAGAGACCCAGTACTTC
TRBJ2-5,TRBD1,TRBV19,.,CASSKGTVFQETQYF,TGTGCCAGTAGTAAGGGGACAGTATTCCAAGAGACCCAGTACTTC